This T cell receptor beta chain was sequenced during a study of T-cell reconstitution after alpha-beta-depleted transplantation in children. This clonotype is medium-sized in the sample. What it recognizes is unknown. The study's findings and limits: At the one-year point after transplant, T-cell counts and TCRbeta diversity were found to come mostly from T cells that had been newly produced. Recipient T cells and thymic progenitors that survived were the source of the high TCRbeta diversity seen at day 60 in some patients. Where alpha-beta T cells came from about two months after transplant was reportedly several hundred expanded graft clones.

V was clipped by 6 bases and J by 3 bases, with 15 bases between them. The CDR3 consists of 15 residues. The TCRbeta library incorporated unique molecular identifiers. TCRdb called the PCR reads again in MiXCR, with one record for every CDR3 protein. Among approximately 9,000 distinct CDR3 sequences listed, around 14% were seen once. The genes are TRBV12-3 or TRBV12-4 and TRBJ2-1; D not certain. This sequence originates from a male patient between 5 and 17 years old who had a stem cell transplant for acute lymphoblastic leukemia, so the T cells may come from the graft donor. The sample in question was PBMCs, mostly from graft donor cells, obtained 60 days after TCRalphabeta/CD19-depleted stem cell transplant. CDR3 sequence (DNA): TGTGCCAGCAGCCCCACGCCATCAGGCTACAATGAGCAGTTCTTC. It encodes CASSPTPSGYNEQFF.